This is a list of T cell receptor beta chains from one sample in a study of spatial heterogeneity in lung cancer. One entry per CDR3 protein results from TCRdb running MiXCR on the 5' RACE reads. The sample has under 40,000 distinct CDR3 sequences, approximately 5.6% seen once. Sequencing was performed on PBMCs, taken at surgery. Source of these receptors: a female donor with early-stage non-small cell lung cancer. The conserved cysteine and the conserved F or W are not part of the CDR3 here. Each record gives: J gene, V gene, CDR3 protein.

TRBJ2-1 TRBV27 ASRGTGGSREQF
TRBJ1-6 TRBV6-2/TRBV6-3 ASSYGALDNSPLH
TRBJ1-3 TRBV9 ASSVEQPGNTIY
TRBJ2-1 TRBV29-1 SVAWPQSNEQF
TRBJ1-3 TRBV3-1 ASSQDGGTGYSGNTIY
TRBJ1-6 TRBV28 ASRGGNRENSPLH
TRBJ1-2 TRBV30 AWTIGTGGGYT
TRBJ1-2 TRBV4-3 ASSPGRGAGYGYT
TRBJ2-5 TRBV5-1 ASSLGGRRDQETQY
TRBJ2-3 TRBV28 ASRSPGQGTDTQY
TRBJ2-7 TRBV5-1 ASSLEQGADEQY
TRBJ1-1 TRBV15 ATSTFAGVEAF
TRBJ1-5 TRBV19 ASNLLSGNSNQPQH
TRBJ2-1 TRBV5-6 ASSRGDEQF
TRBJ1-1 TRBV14 ASSPRWGGTEAF
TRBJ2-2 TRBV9 ASTGGGVLTGELF
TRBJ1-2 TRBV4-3 ASSQEGQGQSGYT
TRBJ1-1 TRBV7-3 ASSLRSTSEAF
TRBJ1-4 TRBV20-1 SVPTGGRSREKLF
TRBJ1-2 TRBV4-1 ASSQELQDGVGYT
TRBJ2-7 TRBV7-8 ASRLSGGGRYLEQY
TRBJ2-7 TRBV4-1 ASSRTGTSTYEQY
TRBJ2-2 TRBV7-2 ASSSLPTGVTGELF
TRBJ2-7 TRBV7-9 ASSRGRLSYEQY
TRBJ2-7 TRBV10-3 AIIGVVGAASYEQY
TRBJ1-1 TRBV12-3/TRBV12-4 ASSLWGGAGTEAF
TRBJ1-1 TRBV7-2 ASSLRPSQGANIAF
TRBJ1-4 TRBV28 ASTRQGTANEKLF
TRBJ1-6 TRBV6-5 ASSITGGHMDSPLH
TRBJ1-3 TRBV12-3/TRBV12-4 ASSHSERSGNTIY
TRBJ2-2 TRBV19 ASTRLAGDTGELF
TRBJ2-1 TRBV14 ASSQVSRDNEQF
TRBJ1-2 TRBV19 ASSLLQTGNYGYT
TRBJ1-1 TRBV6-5 ASSAGRLNTEAF
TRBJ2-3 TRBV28 ASSLLGGSTQDTQY
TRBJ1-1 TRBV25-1 ASSEVGGAF
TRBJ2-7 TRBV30 AWSLSAYEQY